A selection of T cell receptor beta chains follows, all from one sample in a study of cytomegalovirus exposure and HLA in healthy donors. Clones were read by immunoSEQ multiplex PCR, and TCRdb kept only the in-frame ones, dropping some. This repertoire shows about 120,000 clones, around 90% found once; its top ten account for roughly 2%. Sequencing used PBMCs. Receptors were obtained from a young woman in good health and CMV-seronegative. Each CDR3 is given without its conserved first and last residue. Fields, in order: V gene, clone size, J gene, CDR3 protein. Clone size is stated in some rows and not others, as once, few, many or a class when expanded.

v_call: TRBV5-1; clone_size: -; j_call: TRBJ1-4; cdr3_aa: ASSGAGGATNEKLF
v_call: TRBV6-1; clone_size: -; j_call: TRBJ2-5; cdr3_aa: ASSGGPGQETQY
v_call: TRBV28; clone_size: once; j_call: TRBJ1-1; cdr3_aa: ASSLTYTEAF
v_call: TRBV28; clone_size: once; j_call: TRBJ1-4; cdr3_aa: ASSPLQGTGNEKLF
v_call: TRBV5-6; clone_size: -; j_call: TRBJ1-6; cdr3_aa: ASSLFLSSDRENSPLH
v_call: TRBV20-1; clone_size: -; j_call: TRBJ1-1; cdr3_aa: SAIPGQEAF
v_call: TRBV6-5; clone_size: -; j_call: TRBJ2-7; cdr3_aa: ASSGGYLSEQY
v_call: TRBV5-8; clone_size: -; j_call: TRBJ1-1; cdr3_aa: ASSFPLYGSEAF
v_call: TRBV12-5; clone_size: -; j_call: TRBJ2-7; cdr3_aa: ASGWAEQY
v_call: TRBV6-5; clone_size: few; j_call: TRBJ1-5; cdr3_aa: ASSYSGGIQPQH
v_call: TRBV27; clone_size: -; j_call: TRBJ2-1; cdr3_aa: ASSYVAGYNEQF
v_call: TRBV2; clone_size: -; j_call: TRBJ2-1; cdr3_aa: ASSARTSGVYNEQF
v_call: TRBV6-6; clone_size: -; j_call: TRBJ2-1; cdr3_aa: ASSLYGGRDEQF
v_call: TRBV2; clone_size: -; j_call: TRBJ1-4; cdr3_aa: ASSEGRGHEKLF
v_call: TRBV19; clone_size: -; j_call: TRBJ2-7; cdr3_aa: ASSIWQGATYEQY
v_call: TRBV9; clone_size: -; j_call: TRBJ1-2; cdr3_aa: ASSGDRGRMDNYGYT
v_call: TRBV5-1; clone_size: -; j_call: TRBJ2-2; cdr3_aa: ASSLVAGSTGELF
v_call: TRBV13; clone_size: -; j_call: TRBJ2-2; cdr3_aa: ASSPGLAGGPWELF
v_call: TRBV11-3; clone_size: few; j_call: TRBJ2-7; cdr3_aa: ASSKLAGGYYEQY
v_call: TRBV19; clone_size: -; j_call: TRBJ2-3; cdr3_aa: ASSPGGSTDTQY
v_call: TRBV6-6; clone_size: -; j_call: TRBJ1-4; cdr3_aa: ASSYSSQTNEKLF
v_call: TRBV19; clone_size: -; j_call: TRBJ2-7; cdr3_aa: ASSIGLGAGTGDHEQY
v_call: TRBV9; clone_size: -; j_call: TRBJ2-3; cdr3_aa: ASSPWALTDTQY
v_call: TRBV29-1; clone_size: -; j_call: TRBJ2-1; cdr3_aa: SVGTGGSEQF
v_call: TRBV10-2; clone_size: -; j_call: TRBJ2-2; cdr3_aa: ASGGQNTGELF
v_call: TRBV13; clone_size: -; j_call: TRBJ2-6; cdr3_aa: ASIRQNLPSGANVLT
v_call: TRBV27; clone_size: once; j_call: TRBJ2-7; cdr3_aa: ATYLAGGPQTYEQY
v_call: TRBV19; clone_size: -; j_call: TRBJ1-6; cdr3_aa: ASTTTFDRTNSPLH
v_call: TRBV28; clone_size: -; j_call: TRBJ2-3; cdr3_aa: ASSPGGGRPTQY
v_call: TRBV5-1; clone_size: -; j_call: TRBJ1-6; cdr3_aa: ASSAYGGQGGSPLH
v_call: TRBV28; clone_size: -; j_call: TRBJ2-1; cdr3_aa: ASSLTSGGRNEQF
v_call: TRBV27; clone_size: -; j_call: TRBJ1-3; cdr3_aa: ASRGGTGGTIY
v_call: TRBV19; clone_size: -; j_call: TRBJ2-2; cdr3_aa: ASRAPGELF
v_call: TRBV28; clone_size: -; j_call: TRBJ1-2; cdr3_aa: ASSYSTGNLVRYT
v_call: TRBV27; clone_size: -; j_call: TRBJ2-7; cdr3_aa: ASSFSGGAGEQY
v_call: TRBV10-3; clone_size: -; j_call: TRBJ2-1; cdr3_aa: AISPGGHEQF
v_call: TRBV27; clone_size: -; j_call: TRBJ1-2; cdr3_aa: ASSLSVEGTNYGYT
v_call: TRBV5-1; clone_size: -; j_call: TRBJ2-1; cdr3_aa: ASSPGQGVSYNEQF
v_call: TRBV6-1; clone_size: -; j_call: TRBJ2-1; cdr3_aa: ASSVLGNHEQF
v_call: TRBV27; clone_size: -; j_call: TRBJ2-5; cdr3_aa: ASSLSPSFVTQY
v_call: TRBV7-3; clone_size: -; j_call: TRBJ1-1; cdr3_aa: ASSFQMNTEAF
v_call: TRBV29-1; clone_size: -; j_call: TRBJ1-2; cdr3_aa: SVEDRNYGYT
v_call: TRBV7-3; clone_size: -; j_call: TRBJ2-2; cdr3_aa: ASKRDYRENTGELF
v_call: TRBV18; clone_size: -; j_call: TRBJ1-5; cdr3_aa: ASSPGQNQPQH
v_call: TRBV18; clone_size: -; j_call: TRBJ1-2; cdr3_aa: ASSLQGNWANYGYT
v_call: TRBV2; clone_size: -; j_call: TRBJ1-4; cdr3_aa: ASIARGLDEKLF
v_call: TRBV15; clone_size: -; j_call: TRBJ2-7; cdr3_aa: ATSRGLAGASSYEQY
v_call: TRBV7-9; clone_size: -; j_call: TRBJ2-2; cdr3_aa: ASSLAGANTGELF
v_call: TRBV27; clone_size: -; j_call: TRBJ2-7; cdr3_aa: ASSLGTKAGVGGPYYEQY
v_call: TRBV13; clone_size: -; j_call: TRBJ2-5; cdr3_aa: ASSFRGLGKTQY
v_call: TRBV28; clone_size: -; j_call: TRBJ1-5; cdr3_aa: ASNPGGAYNQPQH
v_call: TRBV2; clone_size: -; j_call: TRBJ1-1; cdr3_aa: ASSQDRGKFEAF
v_call: TRBV5-6; clone_size: -; j_call: TRBJ1-5; cdr3_aa: ASSAGLSSNQPQH
v_call: TRBV11-3; clone_size: -; j_call: TRBJ2-5; cdr3_aa: ASSLGLRLGGSTAQY